This is a list of T cell receptor beta chains from one sample in a study of cytomegalovirus exposure and HLA in healthy donors. This table comes from immunoSEQ multiplex PCR, and its TCRdb copy is limited to in-frame clones, with some not included. The table shows around 120,000 clones, with 55% to 75% occurring only once. Input material: PBMCs. These receptors all come from a young man in good health and CMV-seropositive. CDR3s include the opening cysteine and the closing phenylalanine or tryptophan. Fields, in order: CDR3 DNA, CDR3 protein, clone size, J gene, D gene, V gene. D genes are given only for firm matches. Rows give clone size only sometimes, using once, few, many, or a class for an expanded clone.

cdr3_nt: TGTGCCAGCAGCGTAGCTTTACTAGCGGGTGGGTCTGATGAGCAGTTCTTC
cdr3_aa: CASSVALLAGGSDEQFF
clone_size: few
j_call: TRBJ2-1
d_call: TRBD2
v_call: TRBV9

cdr3_nt: TGTGCCACAAAACGCGGGACGACCCGAAACACCGGGGAGCTGTTTTTT
cdr3_aa: CATKRGTTRNTGELFF
clone_size: -
j_call: TRBJ2-2
d_call: -
v_call: TRBV27

cdr3_nt: TGTGCCAGCAGCTTCTGGGGAGGATACACTGAAGCTTTCTTT
cdr3_aa: CASSFWGGYTEAFF
clone_size: -
j_call: TRBJ1-1
d_call: -
v_call: TRBV7-2

cdr3_nt: TGCGCCAGCAGCCAAGATCAGTCCACCATCCAAGAGACCCAGTACTTC
cdr3_aa: CASSQDQSTIQETQYF
clone_size: -
j_call: TRBJ2-5
d_call: -
v_call: TRBV4-1

cdr3_nt: TGTGCCAGCAGCTTAGCCCTAGCCGGTACATACACTGAAGCTTTCTTT
cdr3_aa: CASSLALAGTYTEAFF
clone_size: -
j_call: TRBJ1-1
d_call: -
v_call: TRBV7-9

cdr3_nt: TGTGCCAGCAGTGAACCCCGGACAGGTGATGGAAACACCATATATTTT
cdr3_aa: CASSEPRTGDGNTIYF
clone_size: few
j_call: TRBJ1-3
d_call: TRBD1
v_call: TRBV25-1

cdr3_nt: TGCGCCAGCAGGACAGGGTCCGGGGAGCTGTTTTTT
cdr3_aa: CASRTGSGELFF
clone_size: -
j_call: TRBJ2-2
d_call: TRBD1
v_call: TRBV5-1

cdr3_nt: TGTGCCAGCAGCTTAGGTACCTGGCTCTCCTACAATGAGCAGTTCTTC
cdr3_aa: CASSLGTWLSYNEQFF
clone_size: -
j_call: TRBJ2-1
d_call: -
v_call: TRBV11-2

cdr3_nt: TGTGCCAGCAGTGCGGGCGGGGGCAGCACAGATACGCAGTATTTT
cdr3_aa: CASSAGGGSTDTQYF
clone_size: -
j_call: TRBJ2-3
d_call: -
v_call: TRBV6-4

cdr3_nt: TGTGCCAGCAGCAGACTTAGCGGGGCCAACAATGAGCAGTTCTTC
cdr3_aa: CASSRLSGANNEQFF
clone_size: few
j_call: TRBJ2-1
d_call: TRBD2
v_call: TRBV7-9

cdr3_nt: TGCGCCAGCATGCCGGGAGATAGGGGGCCCAATGAGCAGTTCTTC
cdr3_aa: CASMPGDRGPNEQFF
clone_size: -
j_call: TRBJ2-1
d_call: -
v_call: TRBV5-1

cdr3_nt: TGTGCCAGCAGACGTACAGGGGGAGACCTCTACGAGCAGTACTTC
cdr3_aa: CASRRTGGDLYEQYF
clone_size: -
j_call: TRBJ2-7
d_call: TRBD1
v_call: TRBV5-8

cdr3_nt: TGTGCCAGCAGCTTCCGCCGGGGGGCTACTAATGAAAAACTGTTTTTT
cdr3_aa: CASSFRRGATNEKLFF
clone_size: few
j_call: TRBJ1-4
d_call: -
v_call: TRBV11-1

cdr3_nt: TGTGCCAGCAGTTCCCTCGGACAGGTGGAGCAGTACTTC
cdr3_aa: CASSSLGQVEQYF
clone_size: -
j_call: TRBJ2-7
d_call: TRBD1
v_call: TRBV2

cdr3_nt: TGTGCCAGTAGTATGACGGGGGGGGAAGCGTTCAATGAGCAGTTCTTC
cdr3_aa: CASSMTGGEAFNEQFF
clone_size: once
j_call: TRBJ2-1
d_call: TRBD2
v_call: TRBV19

cdr3_nt: TGTGCCAGCAGTCAACGGACAGGGAACACTGAAGCTTTCTTT
cdr3_aa: CASSQRTGNTEAFF
clone_size: -
j_call: TRBJ1-1
d_call: TRBD1
v_call: TRBV6-5

cdr3_nt: TGTGCCAGCAGCTCGGTCGGGGGGCGGGGTGGCTACACCTTC
cdr3_aa: CASSSVGGRGGYTF
clone_size: -
j_call: TRBJ1-2
d_call: -
v_call: TRBV6-5

cdr3_nt: TGTGCCAGCAGCTCGGGACAGGCCTTTACGCAGTATTTT
cdr3_aa: CASSSGQAFTQYF
clone_size: -
j_call: TRBJ2-3
d_call: TRBD1
v_call: TRBV11-2

cdr3_nt: TGCGCCAGCCGACTAGCGGGCAATAACATTCAGTACTTC
cdr3_aa: CASRLAGNNIQYF
clone_size: few
j_call: TRBJ2-4
d_call: TRBD2
v_call: TRBV5-1

cdr3_nt: TGTGCCAGCAGTTTATACCCCTTCCCCCAGGGCAATTCACCCCTCCACTTT
cdr3_aa: CASSLYPFPQGNSPLHF
clone_size: -
j_call: TRBJ1-6
d_call: -
v_call: TRBV27

cdr3_nt: TGCGCCAGCAGCTTGGCCTGGACAGGTTTGGACGAGCAGTACTTC
cdr3_aa: CASSLAWTGLDEQYF
clone_size: -
j_call: TRBJ2-7
d_call: TRBD1
v_call: TRBV5-1

cdr3_nt: TGTGCCAGTAGTATTGGGACAGGGCTCTACGAGCAGTACTTC
cdr3_aa: CASSIGTGLYEQYF
clone_size: -
j_call: TRBJ2-7
d_call: TRBD1
v_call: TRBV19